This T cell receptor beta chain was recovered during a study of T-cell reconstitution after alpha-beta-depleted transplantation in children. Study-level findings and limits: Newly made T cells mostly supplied T-cell counts and diversity one year after transplant. Where alpha-beta T cells came from about two months after transplant was reportedly several hundred expanded graft clones. Surviving recipient T cells and thymic progenitors produced the high day-60 TCRbeta diversity seen in some patients.

This clonotype was counted ten times or more. What it binds is not known. Trimming removed 0 bases from V and 9 bases from J, with 9 bases in between. This CDR3 spans 12 amino acids. Germline assignment: CDR1 DFQATT and CDR2 SNEGSKA (reference sequence). The library targeted TCRbeta and was prepared with unique molecular identifiers. Using its own MiXCR run on the PCR reads, TCRdb lists one record per CDR3 protein. This sample has a few hundred thousand distinct CDR3 sequences, with about 16% found just once. This TCR was recovered from a boy under two years old who had a stem cell transplant for Wiskott-Aldrich syndrome, so the T cells may come from the graft donor. The rearrangement links TRBV20-1 to TRBJ2-1; D gene unclear. Sequencing used PBMCs, mostly from graft donor cells, obtained 360 days after TCRalphabeta/CD19-depleted stem cell transplant. The chain's CDR3 is CSARESSTEQFF. The CDR3 DNA sequence: TGCAGTGCTAGAGAAAGTAGTACTGAGCAGTTCTTC.